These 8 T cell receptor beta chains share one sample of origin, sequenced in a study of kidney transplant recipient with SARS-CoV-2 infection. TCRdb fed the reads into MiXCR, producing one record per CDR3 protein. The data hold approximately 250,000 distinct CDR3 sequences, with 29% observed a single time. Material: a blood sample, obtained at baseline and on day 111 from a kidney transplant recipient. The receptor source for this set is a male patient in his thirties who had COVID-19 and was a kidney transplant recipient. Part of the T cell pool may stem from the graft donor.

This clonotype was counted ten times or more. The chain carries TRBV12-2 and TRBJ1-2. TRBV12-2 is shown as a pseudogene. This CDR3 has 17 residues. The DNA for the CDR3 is TGTGCAAGTCGCGTACAAGGGACTCCACGAAAGACCTATGGCTACACCTTC. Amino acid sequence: CASRVQGTPRKTYGYTF.

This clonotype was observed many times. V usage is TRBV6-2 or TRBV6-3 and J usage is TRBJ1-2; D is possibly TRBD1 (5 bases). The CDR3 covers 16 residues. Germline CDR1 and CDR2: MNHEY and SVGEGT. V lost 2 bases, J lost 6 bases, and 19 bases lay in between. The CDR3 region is CASSYPSKGKADGYTF. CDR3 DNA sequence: TGTGCCAGCAGTTACCCATCCAAGGGGAAAGCTGATGGCTACACCTTC.

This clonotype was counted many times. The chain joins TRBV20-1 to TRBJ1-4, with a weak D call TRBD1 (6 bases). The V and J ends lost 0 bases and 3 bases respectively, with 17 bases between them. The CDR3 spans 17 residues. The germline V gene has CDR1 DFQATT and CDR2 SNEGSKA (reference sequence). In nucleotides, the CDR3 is TGCAGTGCTAGAGACAGGGGAGAGATAACGGCTAATGAAAAACTGTTTTTT. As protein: CSARDRGEITANEKLFF.

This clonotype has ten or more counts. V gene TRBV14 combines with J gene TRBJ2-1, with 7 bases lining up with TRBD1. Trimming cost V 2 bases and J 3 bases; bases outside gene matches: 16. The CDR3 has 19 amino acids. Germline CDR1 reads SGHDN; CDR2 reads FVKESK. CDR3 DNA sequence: TGTGCCAGCAGCCAACGGACAGGTCCTGACTTTCCACTCTACAATGAGCAGTTCTTC. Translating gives CASSQRTGPDFPLYNEQFF.

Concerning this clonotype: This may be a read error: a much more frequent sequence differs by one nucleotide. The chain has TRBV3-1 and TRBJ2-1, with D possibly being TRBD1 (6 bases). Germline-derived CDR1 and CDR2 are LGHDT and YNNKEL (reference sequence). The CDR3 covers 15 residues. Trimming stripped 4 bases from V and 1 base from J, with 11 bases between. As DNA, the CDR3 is TGTGCCAGCAGCCTAACAAGGGGGTCCTACAATGAGCAGTTCTTC. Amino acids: CASSLTRGSYNEQFF.

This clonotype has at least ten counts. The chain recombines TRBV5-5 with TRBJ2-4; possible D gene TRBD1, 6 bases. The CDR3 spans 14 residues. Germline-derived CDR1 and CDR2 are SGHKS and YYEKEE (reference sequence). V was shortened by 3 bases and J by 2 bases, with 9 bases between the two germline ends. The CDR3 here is CASSSGTPKNIQYF. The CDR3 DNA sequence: TGTGCCAGCAGCTCCGGGACACCCAAAAACATTCAGTACTTC.

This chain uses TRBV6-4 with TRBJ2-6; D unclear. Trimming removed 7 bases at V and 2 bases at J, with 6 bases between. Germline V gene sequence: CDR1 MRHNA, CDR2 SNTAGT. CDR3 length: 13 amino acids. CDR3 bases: TGTGCCAGCAAGGGTGCTGGGGCCAACGTCCTGACTTTC. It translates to CASKGAGANVLTF.

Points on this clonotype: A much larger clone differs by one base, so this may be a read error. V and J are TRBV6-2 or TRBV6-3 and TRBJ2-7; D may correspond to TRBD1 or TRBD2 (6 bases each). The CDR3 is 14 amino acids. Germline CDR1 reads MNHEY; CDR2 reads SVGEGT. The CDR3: CASSYPTGRSEQCF. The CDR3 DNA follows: TGTGCCAGCAGTTACCCCACAGGGAGGAGCGAGCAGTGCTTC.